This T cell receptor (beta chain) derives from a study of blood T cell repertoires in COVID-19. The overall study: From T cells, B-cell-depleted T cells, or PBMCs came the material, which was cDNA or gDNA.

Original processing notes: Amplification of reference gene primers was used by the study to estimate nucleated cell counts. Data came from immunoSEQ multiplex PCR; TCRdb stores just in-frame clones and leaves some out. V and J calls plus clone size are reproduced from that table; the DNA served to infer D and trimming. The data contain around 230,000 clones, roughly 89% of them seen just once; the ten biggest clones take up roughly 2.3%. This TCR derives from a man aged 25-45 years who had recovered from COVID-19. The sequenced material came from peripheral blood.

The CDR3 region has the DNA TGTGCCAGCAGTGTCAGTGGGGCGGAGATTTCCTACGAGCAGTACTTC. Encoded protein: CASSVSGAEISYEQYF. This sequence joins TRBV27 and TRBJ2-7; TRBD1 might be the D (5 bases). The CDR3 is made up of 16 amino acids. Germline CDR1 and CDR2: MNHEY and SMNVEV (reference sequence). V gave up 5 bases and J gave up 1 base, with 18 bases separating them.